The 27 T cell receptor beta chains reported below all come from one sample, sequenced in a study of PD-1 blockade in classical Hodgkin lymphoma. Assay used: immunoSEQ multiplex PCR; TCRdb lists only in-frame clones, some missing. The data contain some 23,000 clones, around 80% of them seen just once; the ten biggest clones take up about 17%. After autologous stem cell transplantation all patients relapsed, and prior brentuximab vedotin exposure differed between cohorts. Sequenced here: peripheral blood mononuclear cells (PBMCs), sampled before the second cycle of nivolumab. The receptor set was obtained from a human donor with classical Hodgkin lymphoma.

The V and J genes are TRBV7-2 and TRBJ1-5; TRBD1 is a possible D gene (5 bases). V lost 5 bases to trimming and J lost 2 bases, with 16 bases between them. Germline V gene lookup returns CDR1 SGHTA and CDR2 FQGNSA. The CDR3 has 16 residues. The CDR3 spells CASSPPPQGGNQPQHF. CDR3 DNA sequence: TGTGCCAGCAGCCCCCCCCCACAAGGGGGCAATCAGCCCCAGCATTTT.

The chain employs TRBV4-1 and TRBJ2-1; 7 bases fit TRBD2. The V gene's germline CDR1 is MGHRA and CDR2 YSYEKL. V shed 0 bases and J 0 bases; nucleotides not matched to a gene: 5. There are 17 residues in the CDR3. CDR3 amino acids: CASSQDNGRSSYNEQFF. CDR3 DNA sequence: TGCGCCAGCAGCCAAGATAACGGGAGGAGCTCCTACAATGAGCAGTTCTTC.

The chain carries TRBV6-6 and TRBJ1-1; D unresolved. The CDR3 extends over 14 amino acids. V was trimmed by 0 bases and J by 2 bases, leaving 7 bases between them. Germline assignment: CDR1 MNHNY and CDR2 SVGAGI (reference sequence). The DNA for the CDR3 is TGTGCCAGCAGTTACTCCCGGACCAACACTGAAGCTTTCTTT. Protein: CASSYSRTNTEAFF.

The DNA for the CDR3 is TGTGCCAGCAGTCCGACAGGAGCTAATTCACCCCTCCACTTT. It specifies CASSPTGANSPLHF. The chain carries TRBV6-5 and TRBJ1-6; D is perhaps TRBD1 (6 bases). Germline V gene data show CDR1 as MNHEY and CDR2 as SVGAGI. Trimming left V 5 bases short and J 6 bases short, with 11 bases between. This CDR3 spans 14 amino acids.

The chain uses TRBV2 and TRBJ1-1; D not certain. The CDR3 totals 13 residues. Germline V lookup: CDR1 SNHLY, CDR2 FYNNEI. Trimming removed 2 bases at V and 3 bases at J, with 7 bases between. This chain's CDR3 is CASSERWYTEAFF. The CDR3 DNA follows: TGTGCCAGCAGTGAAAGGTGGTACACTGAAGCTTTCTTT.

This chain links TRBV10-3 with TRBJ2-3; 8 bases match TRBD2. The trim removed 1 base at V and 3 bases at J, leaving 3 bases unmatched. In germline, CDR1 is ENHRY, CDR2 SYGVKD. This CDR3 is 15 amino acids long. Here the CDR3 DNA reads TGTGCCATCAGTGAGTTTAGCGGGGCAACAGATACGCAGTATTTT. As protein: CAISEFSGATDTQYF.

V usage is TRBV10-3 and J usage is TRBJ1-2, with 11 bases that match TRBD1. Trimming removed 1 base from V and 6 bases from J; junction bases left unmatched: 7. Looked up from germline, CDR1 is ENHRY and CDR2 is SYGVKD. The CDR3 consists of 16 residues. CDR3 sequence reads: CAISEWTGGDGNGYTF. The DNA of the CDR3 is TGTGCCATCAGTGAGTGGACAGGGGGCGATGGTAATGGCTACACCTTC.

The rearrangement links TRBV5-1 to TRBJ1-4; D is possibly TRBD1 (5 bases). This CDR3 contains 14 residues. Germline-derived CDR1 and CDR2 are SGHRS and YFSETQ. V was trimmed by 3 bases and J by 6 bases, leaving 12 bases between them. The CDR3 region has the DNA TGCGCCAGCAGCTCGGGTCAGGGTTATGAAAAACTGTTTTTT. Amino acids: CASSSGQGYEKLFF.

The V call is TRBV7-2, the J call TRBJ2-1, with 9 bases fitting TRBD2. Trimming cost V 0 bases and J 10 bases; bases outside gene matches: 1. The CDR3 covers 13 residues. The germline CDR1 and CDR2 sequences are SGHTA and FQGNSA. CDR3 loop: CASSLALAGEQFF. The CDR3 coding sequence is TGTGCCAGCAGCTTAGCCCTAGCGGGGGAGCAGTTCTTC.

The rearrangement links TRBV4-3 to TRBJ2-5; D is perhaps TRBD2 (7 bases). Looked up from germline, CDR1 is LGHNA and CDR2 is YSLEER. Trimming shortened V by 1 base and J by 6 bases, and 15 bases separated the two germline ends. This CDR3 is built from 15 residues. The chain's CDR3 is CASSQGNREGQTQYF. DNA for the CDR3: TGCGCCAGCAGCCAAGGGAACAGGGAGGGCCAGACCCAGTACTTC.

The rearrangement uses TRBV11-2 and TRBJ1-4; 12 nucleotides align to TRBD1. CDR1 is SGHAT and CDR2 is FQNNGV in the germline V gene. CDR3 length: 17 amino acids. With V trimmed by 1 base and J by 3 bases, 3 bases remained unmatched. DNA for the CDR3: TGTGCCAGCAGCTTAGGGGACAGGGGGCTTTCTAATGAAAAACTGTTTTTT. Translated, it gives CASSLGDRGLSNEKLFF.

In its sample, this clone ranks as medium-sized. The same CDR3 is also encoded by other DNA sequences in this sample. J is TRBJ1-5 and V is TRBV7-2, with TRBD1 identical over 7 bases. Germline CDR1 reads SGHTA; CDR2 reads FQGNSA. The CDR3 is made up of 13 amino acids. V dropped 1 base and J dropped 8; count of bases not matched to a gene: 2. DNA of the CDR3: TGTGCCAGCAGCTTAGGACAGGGCGAGCCCCAGCATTTT. Translating gives CASSLGQGEPQHF.

The chain recombines TRBV18 with TRBJ2-7, with 7 bases fitting TRBD1. Trimming cost V 6 bases and J 6 bases; bases outside gene matches: 17. Germline-derived CDR1 and CDR2 are KGHSH and LQKENI. CDR3 length equals 16 residues. CDR3 nucleotides: TGTGCCAGCTCGCAATCTACCGGGACAGTCGCGACCGAGCAGTACTTC. Translating it yields CASSQSTGTVATEQYF.

The chain uses TRBV7-9 and TRBJ1-1; D unresolved. Germline CDR1 SEHNR, CDR2 FQNEAQ (reference sequence). The CDR3 loop spans 13 amino acids. V was clipped by 5 bases and J by 3 bases, with 10 bases between them. The CDR3 DNA follows: TGTGCCAGCAGCCCATGGAGCGACACTGAAGCTTTCTTT. It encodes CASSPWSDTEAFF.

The V gene is TRBV11-2, the J gene TRBJ2-2, with 12 bases that match TRBD2. The junction had 8 bases not matched to a gene; V was cut back by 4 bases and J by 5 bases. The CDR3 sequence is 17 residues long. CDR1 is SGHAT, CDR2 FQNNGV, per germline. Here the CDR3 DNA reads TGTGCCAGCAGCTCCCTAGCGGGAGGGCCGGGAACCGGGGAGCTGTTTTTT. Protein product: CASSSLAGGPGTGELFF. Complete variable domain (other parts from reference TRBV11-2 and TRBJ2-2): EAGVAQSPRYKIIEKRQSVAFWCNPISGHATLYWYQQILGQGPKLLIQFQNNGVVDDSQLPKDRFSAERLKGVDSTLKIQPAKLEDSAVYLCASSSLAGGPGTGELFFGEGSRLTVL.

The chain links TRBV5-1 to TRBJ2-1; the D is unclear. CDR1 SGHRS and CDR2 YFSETQ come from the germline V gene. Trimming stripped 5 bases from V and 0 bases from J, with 9 bases between. The CDR3 is 14 residues long. The CDR3 nucleotides read TGCGCCAGCAGGGTGCTTAACTCCTACAATGAGCAGTTCTTC. Its protein product is CASRVLNSYNEQFF.

In DNA form, the CDR3 reads TGTGCCAGCAGCTTGGGCGGCACCTACGAGCAGTACTTC. Its translation is CASSLGGTYEQYF. The chain has TRBV5-4 and TRBJ2-7, with no clear D. Germline assignment: CDR1 SGHNT and CDR2 YYREEE (reference sequence). The CDR3 totals 13 residues. Deletions cut 0 bases from V and 2 bases from J, with 6 bases between.

The chain couples TRBV7-9 to TRBJ1-5; possible D gene TRBD1, 5 bases. V shed 5 bases and J shed 8 bases, with 19 bases lying between them. This CDR3 contains 15 residues. From germline, CDR1 is SEHNR and CDR2 FQNEAQ (reference sequence). The CDR3 sequence is CASSEQRDLGEPQHF. As DNA, the CDR3 is TGTGCCAGCAGCGAACAAAGGGACCTTGGGGAGCCCCAGCATTTT.

The chain carries TRBV6-5 and TRBJ1-6; 9 nucleotides agree with TRBD1. This CDR3 is built from 14 residues. Trimming cost V 6 bases and J 9 bases; bases outside gene matches: 6. CDR1 is MNHEY, CDR2 SVGAGI, per germline. The chain's CDR3 is CASSATGGRSPLHF. In DNA, the CDR3 is TGTGCCAGCAGCGCGACAGGGGGGCGTTCACCCCTCCACTTT.

V and J are TRBV19 and TRBJ1-2; possibly TRBD1 for D (6 bases). The germline V gene has CDR1 LNHDA and CDR2 SQIVND (reference sequence). The CDR3 has 15 residues. V lost 0 bases and J lost 4, with 12 bases in between. In nucleotides, the CDR3 is TGTGCCAGTAGTATAGACCCGGGACAATTCTATGGCTACACCTTC. The encoded protein is CASSIDPGQFYGYTF. Based on the CDR3 plus reference TRBV19 and TRBJ1-2, the full variable domain is DGGITQSPKYLFRKEGQNVTLSCEQNLNHDAMYWYRQDPGQGLRLIYYSQIVNDFQKGDIAEGYSVSREKKESFPLTVTSAQKNPTAFYLCASSIDPGQFYGYTFGSGTRLTVV.

The chain couples TRBV15 to TRBJ1-3; D perhaps matches TRBD1 (6 bases). Germline lookup yields CDR1 LNHNV and CDR2 YYDKDF (reference sequence). The CDR3 covers 16 residues. The ends were cut back, 4 bases at V and 3 bases at J, with 16 bases in the middle. The CDR3 DNA reads as TGTGCCACCAGCAAGGCCGGCGGGGGGCTTGGAAACACCATATATTTT. Its translation is CATSKAGGGLGNTIYF.

V usage is TRBV25-1 and J usage is TRBJ2-4, with TRBD2 as a possible D gene (6 bases). This CDR3 spans 15 amino acids. The V and J ends lost 7 bases and 3 bases respectively, with 16 bases between them. Germline values: CDR1 MGHDK, CDR2 SYGVNS. The CDR3 loop is CASIRPGGVKNIQYF. DNA of the CDR3: TGTGCCAGCATCCGACCAGGCGGGGTCAAAAACATTCAGTACTTC.

The chain is built from TRBV5-1 and TRBJ2-3; unclear D gene. Germline loops: CDR1 SGHRS, CDR2 YFSETQ. Between the trimmed V and J ends, which lost 1 base and 3 bases, there was a span of 9 bases. The CDR3 length is 14 residues. In DNA, the CDR3 is TGCGCCAGCAGCTTGATTGAGGTTACAGATACGCAGTATTTT. It codes for CASSLIEVTDTQYF. Variable domain in full (rest from reference TRBV5-1 and TRBJ2-3): KAGVTQTPRYLIKTRGQQVTLSCSPISGHRSVSWYQQTPGQGLQFLFEYFSETQRNKGNFPGRFSGRQFSNSRSEMNVSTLELGDSALYLCASSLIEVTDTQYFGPGTRLTVL.

This clone was detected a few times. The chain employs TRBV30 and TRBJ2-2, with D perhaps TRBD2 (6 bases). The germline CDR1 and CDR2 sequences are GTSNPN and SVGIG (reference sequence). The CDR3 covers 16 residues. Between the trimmed V and J ends, which lost 2 bases and 4 bases, there was a span of 17 bases. As DNA, the CDR3 is TGTGCCTGGAGTACCGGAGGGCAGGGCGGCACCGGGGAGCTGTTTTTT. Amino acid sequence: CAWSTGGQGGTGELFF.

There are a few counts of this clone. J is TRBJ2-1 and V is TRBV13, with 7 bases that match TRBD2. V trimming: 3 bases; J trimming: 3 bases; junction bases outside the gene matches: 5. The CDR3 consists of 15 residues. CDR1 PRHDT and CDR2 FYEKMQ come from the germline V gene (reference sequence). CDR3 sequence (DNA): TGTGCCAGCAGCTTGGGGGGGATTGGCTACAATGAGCAGTTCTTC. Its translation is CASSLGGIGYNEQFF.

This clone was seen only a few times. Other nucleotide sequences in the sample specify the same CDR3. The chain is built from TRBV6-6 and TRBJ1-3, with TRBD1 as a possible D gene (5 bases). Between the trimmed V and J ends, which lost 2 bases and 2 bases, there was a span of 7 bases. Germline-derived CDR1 and CDR2 are MNHNY and SVGAGI (reference sequence). This CDR3 contains 14 residues. The CDR3 coding sequence is TGTGCCAGCAGTTACGGGGGAACTGGAAACACCATATATTTT. Protein product: CASSYGGTGNTIYF.

V is TRBV7-8 and J is TRBJ2-7; D uncertain. V was clipped by 7 bases and J by 6 bases, with 10 bases between them. Germline V gene lookup returns CDR1 SGHVS and CDR2 FQNEAQ. The CDR3 is made up of 11 amino acids. The CDR3 loop is CASTLNLEQYF. CDR3 bases: TGTGCCAGCACCCTTAACCTCGAGCAGTACTTC.